The clone carrying this TCR beta chain was found once. Its antigen is unknown. No cell sorting was done before RNA was extracted from the tissue. Distant lung tissue was collected more than 3 cm away from the tumor edge. The library came from three nested PCR rounds adapted from ARM-PCR protocols. TCRdb used MiXCR to reprocess the multiplex PCR reads, holding one entry per CDR3 protein. The sample consists of some 97,000 distinct CDR3 sequences, less than 75% of them appearing once. The data belong to a study of tumor and adjacent non-tumor tissue in lung cancer. Study-wide results and caveats: Patients with more diverse tumor TCRs had worse survival. Normal lung showed higher cumulative top 100 clone frequency than tumor.

The trim removed 8 bases at V and 0 bases at J, leaving 19 bases unmatched. CDR3 size: 18 residues. In germline, CDR1 is SQVTM, CDR2 ANQGSEA. The clonotype comes from a man younger than 45 with non-small cell lung cancer. Sequenced: distant non-tumor lung tissue. This chain connects TRBV29-1 to TRBJ2-1, with 7 bases aligning to TRBD2. CDR3 region: CSIKPRGLAEGSYNEQFF. In DNA form, the CDR3 reads TGCAGCATTAAGCCCCGTGGGCTAGCGGAGGGCTCCTACAATGAGCAGTTCTTC.